This T cell receptor beta chain originates from a study of immune reconstitution after stem cell transplant in scleroderma. TCRdb reprocessed the RT-PCR reads via MiXCR and lists one record per CDR3 protein. Among thousands of distinct CDR3 sequences listed, just under 9% were seen once. This clonotype was observed a few times. V was clipped by 3 bases and J by 2 bases; unmatched bases: 5. CDR3 length: 14 residues. The germline V gene encodes CDR1 SGHKS and CDR2 YYEKEE (reference sequence). V and J are TRBV5-5 and TRBJ2-7, with 7 bases fitting TRBD1. The receptor's source is a female donor with systemic sclerosis. This material was obtained before or after autologous hematopoietic stem cell transplantation (not recorded which). CDR3 DNA: TGTGCCAGCAGCTGGGGACAGTCCACCTACGAGCAGTACTTC. Protein sequence: CASSWGQSTYEQYF. Based on the CDR3 plus reference TRBV5-5 and TRBJ2-7, the full variable domain is DAGVTQSPTHLIKTRGQQVTLRCSPISGHKSVSWYQQVLGQGPQFIFQYYEKEERGRGNFPDRFSARQFPNYSSELNVNALLLGDSALYLCASSWGQSTYEQYFGPGTRLTVT.